Below are 28 T cell receptor beta chains sequenced from a single sample in a study of regulatory T cells in long-lasting Graves disease. Relying on iRepertoire HTBI primers and Arm-PCR of CDR3 regions, the team built TCR beta libraries. One entry per CDR3 protein results from TCRdb running MiXCR on the multiplex PCR reads. The table has roughly 250,000 distinct CDR3 sequences, under 20% seen once. Regarding time point: newly diagnosed GD, antithyroid drugs for less than 3 months. Following extraction of RNA from PBMCs, that RNA was used to make the TCR library. The same sample was also used in a study of T cells in Graves' hyperthyroidism and ophthalmopathy.

This specimen was peripheral blood mononuclear cells (PBMCs), taken at new diagnosis, from a patient treated with antithyroid drugs. All receptors derive from a woman in her thirties with Graves disease.

The chain couples TRBV12-3 or TRBV12-4 to TRBJ2-3; 14 bases are a match to TRBD2. With V trimmed by 3 bases and J by 4 bases, 3 bases remained unmatched. CDR3 length: 16 amino acids. CDR3: CASSFGLAGGPDTQYF. CDR3 bases: TGTGCCAGCAGTTTCGGACTAGCGGGGGGACCAGATACGCAGTATTTT.

This clonotype came up a few times. In nucleotides, the CDR3 is TGCGCCAGCAGTGAGTCAGGGGCGAGGTCCTACAATGAGCAGTTCTTC. Translated: CASSESGARSYNEQFF. The chain uses TRBV10-1 and TRBJ2-1, with a weak D call TRBD1 (5 bases). CDR1 WNHNN and CDR2 SYGVQD come from the germline V gene (reference sequence). V was clipped by 0 bases and J by 1 base, with 10 bases between them. This CDR3 contains 16 residues.

This clonotype was recorded once. A read error likely explains this, since a far larger clone differs by one base. In this CDR3 the conserved last residue, phenylalanine or tryptophan, is missing, so a read error is likely. This sequence joins TRBV7-2 and TRBJ2-1; 9 nucleotides agree with TRBD2. The DNA end is more similar to TRBJ2-5, so the J call may be wrong. This CDR3 spans 17 amino acids. The germline V gene encodes CDR1 SGHTA and CDR2 FQGNSA. CDR3 sequence: CASSLELAGLRGETQYL. CDR3 sequence (DNA): TGTGCCAGCAGCTTAGAACTAGCGGGCCTAAGGGGGGAGACCCAGTACCTC.

This clonotype has ten or more counts. The chain is built from TRBV20-1 and TRBJ1-1, with D possibly matching TRBD1 (5 bases). Trimming cost V 6 bases and J 2 bases, with 10 bases left between them. The germline V gene has CDR1 DFQATT and CDR2 SNEGSKA (reference sequence). CDR3 length: 12 residues. The CDR3 sequence: CSALTDNTEAFF. In DNA, the CDR3 is TGCAGTGCCCTGACAGATAACACTGAAGCTTTCTTT.

This clonotype has a count of ten or more. The chain has TRBV11-2 and TRBJ1-2, with D possibly TRBD1 on 5 matching bases. The V and J ends lost 5 bases and 2 bases respectively, with 18 bases between them. This CDR3 has 16 amino acids. Germline values: CDR1 SGHAT, CDR2 FQNNGV. The DNA of the CDR3 is TGTGCCAGCAGCCCATCCGGGTGGGACGGCAACTATGGCTACACCTTC. It encodes CASSPSGWDGNYGYTF.

In regard to this clonotype: This sequence may be a read error, since a much larger clone differs from it by one base. V is TRBV6-1 and J is TRBJ1-1; D is unresolved. Germline values: CDR1 MNHNS, CDR2 SASEGT. The CDR3 consists of 15 residues. Trimming removed 6 bases at V and 4 bases at J, with 18 bases between. The CDR3 loop reads CASRSGVDMSTEAFF. DNA of the CDR3: TGTGCCAGCAGATCGGGAGTCGACATGAGCACTGAAGCTTTCTTT.

In its sample, this clonotype was seen many times. V is TRBV4-2 and J is TRBJ2-1; 7 bases match TRBD2. Per germline, CDR1 LGHNA and CDR2 YNFKEQ. V lost 0 bases to trimming and J lost 5 bases; unmatched junction nucleotides: 7. The CDR3 totals 16 residues. CDR3 DNA: TGTGCCAGCAGCCAAGATCGGTGGGGGGGGGACAATGAGCAGTTCTTC. Protein: CASSQDRWGGDNEQFF.

This clonotype has at least ten counts. The chain joins TRBV20-1 to TRBJ1-5; no definite D call. Germline V lookup: CDR1 DFQATT, CDR2 SNEGSKA (reference sequence). The CDR3 consists of 14 residues. Trimming pared 5 bases from V and 0 bases from J, leaving 11 bases between. The CDR3 DNA reads as TGCAGTGCTGGTTCGTCCCTTAGCAATCAGCCCCAGCATTTT. It translates to CSAGSSLSNQPQHF.

The chain combines TRBV14 with TRBJ1-1, with TRBD1 matching 9 bases. Per the germline V gene, CDR1 is SGHDN and CDR2 is FVKESK. Trimming took 1 base from V and 4 from J; bases not matched to a gene: 10. The CDR3 contains 17 residues. The CDR3 region has the DNA TGTGCCAGCAGCCAAGGCCTACAGGGGGCGTTCGGCACTGAAGCTTTCTTT. Translating gives CASSQGLQGAFGTEAFF.

This clonotype was counted ten times or more. V usage is TRBV2 and J usage is TRBJ2-5, with 10 bases that match TRBD1. V dropped 3 bases and J dropped 3; count of bases not matched to a gene: 4. Germline-derived CDR1 and CDR2 are SNHLY and FYNNEI. The CDR3 loop spans 15 amino acids. The CDR3 loop reads CASSEDRGSEETQYF. Here the CDR3 DNA reads TGTGCCAGCAGTGAGGACAGGGGGAGTGAAGAGACCCAGTACTTC. Using reference TRBV2 and TRBJ2-5 for the parts outside the CDR3, the full variable domain is EPEVTQTPSHQVTQMGQEVILRCVPISNHLYFYWYRQILGQKVEFLVSFYNNEISEKSEIFDDQFSVERPDGSNFTLKIRSTKLEDSAMYFCASSEDRGSEETQYFGPGTRLLVL.

In the case of this clonotype: With a much larger clone just one base away, this may be a read error. The chain employs TRBV11-2 and TRBJ1-1, with D perhaps matching TRBD1 (5 bases). Trimming shortened V by 5 bases and J by 1 base, and 17 bases separated the two germline ends. CDR3 length: 16 residues. Germline V gene lookup returns CDR1 SGHAT and CDR2 FQNNGV. CDR3 DNA sequence: TGTGCCAGCAGCCCCTGGGGACGGGGGGGGAACACTGAAGCTTTCTTT. Translation: CASSPWGRGGNTEAFF. The full variable domain, with the rest looked up from reference TRBV11-2 and TRBJ1-1, is EAGVAQSPRYKIIEKRQSVAFWCNPISGHATLYWYQQILGQGPKLLIQFQNNGVVDDSQLPKDRFSAERLKGVDSTLKIQPAKLEDSAVYLCASSPWGRGGNTEAFFGQGTRLTVV.

At least ten counts were recorded for this clonotype. The chain links TRBV12-3 or TRBV12-4 to TRBJ1-5; the D is unclear. Trimming stripped 6 bases from V and 1 base from J, with 10 bases between. This CDR3 has 14 residues. The CDR3 loop reads CASRATKSNQPQHF. In DNA form, the CDR3 reads TGTGCCAGCAGGGCGACAAAGAGCAATCAGCCCCAGCATTTT.

As concerns this clonotype: One base away lies a much larger clone, so this may be a sequencing read error. The chain carries TRBV6-1 and TRBJ2-3; D may be TRBD1 (5 bases). Germline V gene sequence: CDR1 MNHNS, CDR2 SASEGT. V dropped 6 bases and J dropped 0 bases, with 13 bases sitting between them. The CDR3 covers 15 residues. The CDR3 reads CASRREGVSTDTQYF. The CDR3 nucleotides read TGTGCCAGCAGAAGGGAAGGGGTCAGCACAGATACGCAGTATTTT.

This clonotype was seen ten or more times. The gene calls are TRBV18 and TRBJ1-1; no reliable D call. V lost 6 bases to trimming and J lost 4 bases, with 12 bases between them. CDR3 size: 13 residues. Germline V CDR1 and CDR2: KGHSH, LQKENI. CDR3 in DNA: TGTGCCAGCTCCCGTCAAGGGCCCACTGAAGCTTTCTTT. This codes for CASSRQGPTEAFF.

In this sample, this clonotype turned up a few times. V gene TRBV4-2 combines with J gene TRBJ2-2; TRBD1 matches 9 bases. Looked up from germline, CDR1 is LGHNA and CDR2 is YNFKEQ. V gave up 2 bases and J gave up 5 bases; unmatched junction bases: 9. The CDR3 has 17 amino acids. The CDR3 nucleotides read TGTGCCAGCAGCCAAACCTTGACAGGGGGTAATACCGGGGAGCTGTTTTTT. It is translated as CASSQTLTGGNTGELFF.

The chain couples TRBV6-5 to TRBJ2-1; 8 nucleotides agree with TRBD1. J was trimmed by 15 bases and V by 2 bases; bases with no gene match: 12. CDR3 length: 14 residues. The germline V gene encodes CDR1 MNHEY and CDR2 SVGAGI. CDR3 in amino acids: CASSYTSPGQVRFF. The CDR3 nucleotides are TGTGCCAGCAGTTACACCTCCCCGGGACAGGTACGGTTCTTC.

Ten or more counts support this clonotype. This rearrangement joins TRBV27 to TRBJ1-2; the D gene is possibly TRBD1 (6 bases). Germline V gene lookup returns CDR1 MNHEY and CDR2 SMNVEV (reference sequence). The CDR3 extends over 14 amino acids. Trimming removed 3 bases at V and 8 bases at J, with 16 bases between. The CDR3 nucleotides read TGTGCCAGCAGTTTTTCACAGGGAGCGGAAGGCTACACCTTC. Its protein product is CASSFSQGAEGYTF.

This clonotype was found many times. The chain couples TRBV10-3 to TRBJ1-1, with 8 bases fitting TRBD1. This CDR3 region has 14 residues. The V segment lost 6 bases and the J segment 1 base; nucleotides outside the gene matches: 4. The germline gives CDR1 ENHRY, CDR2 SYGVKD. CDR3 nucleotides: TGTGCCATCAGCTCAACAGGGGGGAACACTGAAGCTTTCTTT. Amino acids: CAISSTGGNTEAFF.

This clonotype occurred many times. The J gene is TRBJ1-6, the V gene TRBV11-2; D gene unclear. V gave up 0 bases and J gave up 7 bases, with 4 bases separating them. Germline CDR1 is SGHAT and CDR2 is FQNNGV. This CDR3 has 13 residues. CDR3 sequence (DNA): TGTGCCAGCAGCTTAGAGTCAAATTCACCCCTCCACTTT. Residues: CASSLESNSPLHF. The whole variable domain, remainder taken from reference TRBV11-2 and TRBJ1-6, is EAGVAQSPRYKIIEKRQSVAFWCNPISGHATLYWYQQILGQGPKLLIQFQNNGVVDDSQLPKDRFSAERLKGVDSTLKIQPAKLEDSAVYLCASSLESNSPLHFGNGTRLTVT.

As concerns this clonotype: A single base is all that separates this from a far larger clone, so a read error is likely. The V call is TRBV7-3, the J call TRBJ2-5; the match to TRBD1 covers 9 bases. CDR3 length: 14 amino acids. Trimming at V came to 5 bases and at J to 11 bases, leaving 12 bases not matched to a gene. CDR1 SGHTA and CDR2 FQGTGA come from the germline V gene. CDR3: CASSNGQGSNEQYF. The CDR3 DNA reads as TGTGCCAGCAGCAACGGACAGGGGAGCAATGAGCAGTACTTC.

This clonotype was detected a few times. The chain links TRBV4-1 to TRBJ1-3; 10 bases line up with TRBD1. The CDR3 totals 13 residues. The V and J ends lost 11 bases and 2 bases, in that order; junction bases with no gene match: 3. Germline CDR1 MGHRA, CDR2 YSYEKL. The CDR3 loop reads CAAGTGAGNTIYF. In nucleotides, the CDR3 is TGCGCCGCTGGGACAGGGGCTGGAAACACCATATATTTT.

This clonotype was detected many times. This chain joins TRBV18 and TRBJ2-3; the match to TRBD2 covers 8 bases. CDR3 length: 15 residues. Germline V gives CDR1 KGHSH, CDR2 LQKENI. J gave up 2 bases and V 1 base, and 2 bases lay outside the gene matches. The CDR3 DNA follows: TGTGCCAGCTCACCACTAGCGGGGTTCACAGATACGCAGTATTTT. Amino acids: CASSPLAGFTDTQYF. The full variable domain, rest sourced from reference TRBV18 and TRBJ2-3, is NAGVMQNPRHLVRRRGQEARLRCSPMKGHSHVYWYRQLPEEGLKFMVYLQKENIIDESGMPKERFSAEFPKEGPSILRIQQVVRGDSAAYFCASSPLAGFTDTQYFGPGTRLTVL.

Comment on this clonotype: This probably arose from a read error, given a far larger clone one base away. This rearrangement joins TRBV2 to TRBJ2-1, with 9 bases that match TRBD2. The V and J ends lost 6 bases and 5 bases, in that order; junction bases with no gene match: 5. CDR3 length: 14 amino acids. Germline-derived CDR1 and CDR2 are SNHLY and FYNNEI. CDR3 sequence reads: CASRGGLANNEQFF. The DNA for the CDR3 is TGTGCCAGCAGGGGGGGACTAGCAAACAATGAGCAGTTCTTC.

This clonotype has ten or more counts. The chain combines TRBV12-3 or TRBV12-4 with TRBJ2-1; 10 bases are shared with TRBD1. The J segment lost 7 bases and the V segment lost 5 bases, leaving 5 bases of the junction unmatched. The CDR3 spans 14 residues. As DNA, the CDR3 is TGTGCCAGCAGTCGACAGGGGGCGCGGAATGAGCAGTTCTTC. This encodes CASSRQGARNEQFF.

The table lists this clonotype with many counts. The chain employs TRBV3-1 and TRBJ1-1, with D hard to call. The V gene lost 3 bases and the J gene lost 3 bases, with 14 bases spanning the gap. CDR1 and CDR2 (germline): LGHDT, YNNKEL (reference sequence). This CDR3 contains 15 residues. This CDR3 is CASSHIGGRDTEAFF. CDR3 DNA: TGTGCCAGCAGCCACATAGGCGGCCGAGACACTGAAGCTTTCTTT.

This clonotype was seen at least ten times. This chain's CDR3 is CASSRDRVAEAFF. The CDR3 nucleotides are TGTGCCAGCAGCCGGGACAGGGTGGCTGAAGCTTTCTTT. The V gene is TRBV3-1, the J gene TRBJ1-1; 9 positions agree with TRBD1. With 4 bases clipped from V and 6 bases from J, the junction kept 3 bases outside the gene matches. The CDR3 extends over 13 amino acids. Germline V gene data show CDR1 as LGHDT and CDR2 as YNNKEL (reference sequence).

This clonotype was found many times. The rearrangement joins TRBV13 to TRBJ2-2; tentatively, D is TRBD1 (6 bases). Germline CDR1 is PRHDT and CDR2 is FYEKMQ (reference sequence). The CDR3 contains 12 residues. Deletions cut 5 bases from V and 16 bases from J, with 17 bases between. The CDR3 DNA reads as TGTGCCAGCAGCCAGGGACACCCTTCTCCGTTTTTT. Its protein product is CASSQGHPSPFF.

This clonotype appeared many times. The J gene is TRBJ1-2, the V gene TRBV18; 10 positions agree with TRBD1. CDR1 KGHSH and CDR2 LQKENI come from the germline V gene. CDR3 length: 14 residues. Losses at the gene ends were 2 bases for V and 7 bases for J; bases not matched to a gene: 4. The CDR3 DNA follows: TGTGCCAGCTCACCAGCGGGACAGGGGTCTGGCTACACCTTC. This sequence encodes CASSPAGQGSGYTF.